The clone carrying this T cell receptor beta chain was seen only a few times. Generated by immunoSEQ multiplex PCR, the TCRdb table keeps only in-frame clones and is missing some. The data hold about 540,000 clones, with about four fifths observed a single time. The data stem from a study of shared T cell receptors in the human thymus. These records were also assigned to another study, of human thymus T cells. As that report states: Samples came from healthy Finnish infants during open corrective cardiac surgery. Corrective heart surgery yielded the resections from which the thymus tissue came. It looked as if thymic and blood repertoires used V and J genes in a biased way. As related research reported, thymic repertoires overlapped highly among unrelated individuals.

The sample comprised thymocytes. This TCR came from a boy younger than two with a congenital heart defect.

The CDR3 reads CASSRDSYSNQPQHF. The CDR3 coding sequence is TGTGCCAGCAGTAGGGACAGCTATAGCAATCAGCCCCAGCATTTT. This chain uses TRBV6-4 with TRBJ1-5, with TRBD1 matching over 7 bases. V gave up 5 bases and J gave up 0 bases; unmatched junction bases: 4. Germline-derived CDR1 and CDR2 are MRHNA and SNTAGT. This CDR3 region has 15 residues.